Listed below are T cell receptor beta chains from one sample, sequenced in a study of CD8 T cells in Susac syndrome. Via MiXCR, TCRdb re-called the immunoSEQ multiplex PCR reads, giving one row per CDR3 protein. The table records roughly 150,000 distinct CDR3 sequences, approximately 94% of them present only once. Sequenced material: CD8+ T cells from PBMCs. These receptors were taken from a human donor with multiple sclerosis. CDR3s leave out the opening cysteine and the closing phenylalanine or tryptophan. The size of a clone is reported for some rows only, either as once, few or many, or as a class for expanded clones.

J: TRBJ1-1; size: -; V: TRBV13; CDR3: ASSLGPNPNTEAF
J: TRBJ2-3; size: -; V: TRBV29-1; CDR3: SVETGNTDTQY
J: TRBJ2-3; size: -; V: TRBV12-3/TRBV12-4; CDR3: ASSPGEEDTQY
J: TRBJ1-1; size: -; V: TRBV20-1; CDR3: SARITGTEANTEAF
J: TRBJ1-4; size: -; V: TRBV27; CDR3: ASRPRAGKLF
J: TRBJ2-7; size: -; V: TRBV19; CDR3: ASAGGRGSYEQY
J: TRBJ1-1; size: -; V: TRBV29-1; CDR3: SVVRDRGPGEAF
J: TRBJ1-2; size: -; V: TRBV27; CDR3: ASSPYTGPSFGYT
J: TRBJ2-7; size: -; V: TRBV9; CDR3: ASSPGRRERGHYEQY
J: TRBJ2-7; size: -; V: TRBV10-2; CDR3: ASGVTSAEQY
J: TRBJ2-3; size: -; V: TRBV5-1; CDR3: ASSSKLAGSTDTQY
J: TRBJ2-5; size: -; V: TRBV30; CDR3: AWSVPRAETQY
J: TRBJ2-1; size: few; V: TRBV4-2; CDR3: ASSQGLYNEQF
J: TRBJ2-1; size: -; V: TRBV29-1; CDR3: SVEGASRRGDEQF
J: TRBJ2-7; size: -; V: TRBV7-8; CDR3: ASSAEGFEQY
J: TRBJ2-1; size: -; V: TRBV29-1; CDR3: SVRLGGTYNEQF
J: TRBJ2-7; size: -; V: TRBV7-8; CDR3: ASSDTHGTGGYEQY
J: TRBJ2-7; size: -; V: TRBV9; CDR3: ASSERQGSGEQY
J: TRBJ2-7; size: -; V: TRBV13; CDR3: ASSLTLTGPYEQY
J: TRBJ1-1; size: -; V: TRBV15; CDR3: ATSSGRGPNTEAF
J: TRBJ2-7; size: -; V: TRBV29-1; CDR3: SVATEGYEQY
J: TRBJ2-7; size: -; V: TRBV7-3; CDR3: ASSAAGSEQY
J: TRBJ1-2; size: -; V: TRBV29-1; CDR3: SDRTGHGYT
J: TRBJ1-5; size: -; V: TRBV9; CDR3: ASSPGTNQPQH
J: TRBJ2-5; size: -; V: TRBV13; CDR3: ASSFSGTGIGETQY
J: TRBJ2-7; size: -; V: TRBV30; CDR3: AWTEAPTSSYEQY
J: TRBJ2-5; size: -; V: TRBV9; CDR3: ASSAVGPQETQY
J: TRBJ1-1; size: -; V: TRBV25-1; CDR3: ASGLGVNTEAF
J: TRBJ2-1; size: -; V: TRBV29-1; CDR3: SVEDPLGLNNEQF
J: TRBJ2-1; size: -; V: TRBV24-1; CDR3: ATSDSGRGNNEQF
J: TRBJ2-2; size: -; V: TRBV7-9; CDR3: ASSLLLAGAANTGELF
J: TRBJ2-1; size: -; V: TRBV9; CDR3: ASSVGGGTSEQF